This entry concerns a single T cell receptor beta chain. This specimen comes from a study of blood T cell repertoires in COVID-19. About the research overall: Italy, Spain and the United States were the sources of the convalescent and acute COVID-19 samples.

In the source study's methods: Scientists estimated how many nucleated cells there were by amplifying reference gene primers. The table came from immunoSEQ multiplex PCR; TCRdb's copy has only in-frame clones and leaves some out. Clonal size and the V and J genes are those of that table, whereas D and trimming came from the DNA. The sample consists of over 200,000 clones, almost 90% of them appearing once. This clonotype originated in a woman aged 60 to 75 with acute or convalescent COVID-19. The specimen sequenced was peripheral blood.

The CDR3 reads CASSQEISGYNEQFF. The CDR3 nucleotides read TGCGCCAGCAGCCAAGAGATTAGCGGATACAATGAGCAGTTCTTC. V gene TRBV4-1 combines with J gene TRBJ2-1; D might be TRBD2 (6 bases). Per the germline V gene, CDR1 is MGHRA and CDR2 is YSYEKL. The V gene lost 0 bases and the J gene lost 4 bases, with 10 bases spanning the gap. The CDR3 spans 15 residues.